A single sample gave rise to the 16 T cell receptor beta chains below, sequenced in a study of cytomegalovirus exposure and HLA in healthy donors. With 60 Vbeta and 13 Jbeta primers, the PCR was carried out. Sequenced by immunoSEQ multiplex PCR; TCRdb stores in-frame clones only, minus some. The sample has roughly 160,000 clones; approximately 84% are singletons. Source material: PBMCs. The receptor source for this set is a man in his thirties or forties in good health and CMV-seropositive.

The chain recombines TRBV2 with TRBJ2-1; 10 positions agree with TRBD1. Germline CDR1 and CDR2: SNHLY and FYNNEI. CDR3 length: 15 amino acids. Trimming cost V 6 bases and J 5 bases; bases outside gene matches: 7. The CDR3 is CASSADRGRHNEQFF. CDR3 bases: TGTGCCAGCAGCGCTGACAGGGGGCGTCACAATGAGCAGTTCTTC. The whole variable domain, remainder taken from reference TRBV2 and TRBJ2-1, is EPEVTQTPSHQVTQMGQEVILRCVPISNHLYFYWYRQILGQKVEFLVSFYNNEISEKSEIFDDQFSVERPDGSNFTLKIRSTKLEDSAMYFCASSADRGRHNEQFFGPGTRLTVL.

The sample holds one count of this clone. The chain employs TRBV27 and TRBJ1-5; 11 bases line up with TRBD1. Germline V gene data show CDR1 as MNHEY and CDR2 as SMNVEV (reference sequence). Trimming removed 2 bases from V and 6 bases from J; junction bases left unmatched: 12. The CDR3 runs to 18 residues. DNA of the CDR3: TGTGCCAGCAGTTTAAGGGGGGGAAGGACAGGGGGCAGTCAGCCCCAGCATTTT. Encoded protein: CASSLRGGRTGGSQPQHF.

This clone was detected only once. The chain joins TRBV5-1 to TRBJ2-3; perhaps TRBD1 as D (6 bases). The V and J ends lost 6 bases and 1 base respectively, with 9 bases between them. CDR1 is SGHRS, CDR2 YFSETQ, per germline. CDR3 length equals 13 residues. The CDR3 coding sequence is TGCGCCAGCAACAGGGATGGCACAGATACGCAGTATTTT. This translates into CASNRDGTDTQYF.

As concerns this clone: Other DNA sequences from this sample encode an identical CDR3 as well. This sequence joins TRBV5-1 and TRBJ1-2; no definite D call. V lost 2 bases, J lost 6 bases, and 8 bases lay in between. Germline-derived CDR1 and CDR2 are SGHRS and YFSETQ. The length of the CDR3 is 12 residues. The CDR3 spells CASSLAGDGYTF. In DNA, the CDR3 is TGCGCCAGCAGCTTAGCGGGTGATGGCTACACCTTC.

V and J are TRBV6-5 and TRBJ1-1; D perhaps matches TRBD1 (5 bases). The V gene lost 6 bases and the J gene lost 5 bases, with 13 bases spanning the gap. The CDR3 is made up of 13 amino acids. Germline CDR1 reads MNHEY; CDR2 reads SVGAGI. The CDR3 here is CASRNTGGTEAFF. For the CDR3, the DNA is TGTGCCAGCAGGAACACAGGCGGTACTGAAGCTTTCTTT.

The CDR3 protein is CASSSALANEQFF. The CDR3 DNA reads TGTGCCAGCAGCTCCGCCCTAGCTAATGAGCAGTTCTTC. The chain uses TRBV7-9 and TRBJ2-1, with D perhaps TRBD2 (5 bases). In germline, CDR1 is SEHNR, CDR2 FQNEAQ (reference sequence). The CDR3 totals 13 residues. The V gene lost 4 bases and the J gene lost 7 bases, with 11 bases spanning the gap.

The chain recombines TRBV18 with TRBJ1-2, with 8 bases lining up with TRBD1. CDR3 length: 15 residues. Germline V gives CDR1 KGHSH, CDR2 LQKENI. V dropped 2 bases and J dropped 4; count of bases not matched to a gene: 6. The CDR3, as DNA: TGTGCCAGCTCACCAGGACAGGGCGACTTCTATGGCTACACCTTC. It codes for CASSPGQGDFYGYTF.

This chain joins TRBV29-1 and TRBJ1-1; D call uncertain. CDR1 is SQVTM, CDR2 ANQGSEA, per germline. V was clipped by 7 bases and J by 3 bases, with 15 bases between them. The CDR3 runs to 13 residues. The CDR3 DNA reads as TGCAGCGGGCTCGGGGAGTTTTACACTGAAGCTTTCTTT. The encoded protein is CSGLGEFYTEAFF.

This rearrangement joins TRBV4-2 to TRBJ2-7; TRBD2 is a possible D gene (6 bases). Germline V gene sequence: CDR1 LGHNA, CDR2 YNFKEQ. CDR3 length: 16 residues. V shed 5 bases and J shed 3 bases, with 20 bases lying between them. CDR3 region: CASSKLGEAGLYEQYF. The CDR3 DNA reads TGTGCCAGCAGCAAATTGGGGGAGGCCGGTCTCTACGAGCAGTACTTC.

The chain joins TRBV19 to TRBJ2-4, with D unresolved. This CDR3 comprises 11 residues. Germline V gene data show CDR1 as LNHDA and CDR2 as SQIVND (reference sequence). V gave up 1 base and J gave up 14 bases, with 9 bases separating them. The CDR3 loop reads CASSIGLLKYF. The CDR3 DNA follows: TGTGCCAGTAGTATAGGGCTCCTTAAGTACTTC. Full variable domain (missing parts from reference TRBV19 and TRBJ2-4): DGGITQSPKYLFRKEGQNVTLSCEQNLNHDAMYWYRQDPGQGLRLIYYSQIVNDFQKGDIAEGYSVSREKKESFPLTVTSAQKNPTAFYLCASSIGLLKYFGAGTRLSVL.

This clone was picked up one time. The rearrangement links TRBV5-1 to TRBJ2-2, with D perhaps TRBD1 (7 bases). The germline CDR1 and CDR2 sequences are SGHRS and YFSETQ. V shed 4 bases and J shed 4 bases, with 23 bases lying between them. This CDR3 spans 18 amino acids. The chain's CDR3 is CASSPSLTGARGTGELFF. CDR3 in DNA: TGCGCCAGCAGCCCCTCATTAACAGGGGCGCGGGGCACCGGGGAGCTGTTTTTT.

CDR3 sequence: CATSNPGHTYEQYF. CDR3 nucleotide sequence: TGTGCCACCAGCAACCCGGGACATACCTACGAGCAGTACTTC. The V gene is TRBV15, the J gene TRBJ2-7; tentatively, D is TRBD1 (6 bases). V lost 4 bases, J lost 2 bases, and 12 bases lay in between. The germline gives CDR1 LNHNV, CDR2 YYDKDF (reference sequence). The CDR3 loop spans 14 amino acids.

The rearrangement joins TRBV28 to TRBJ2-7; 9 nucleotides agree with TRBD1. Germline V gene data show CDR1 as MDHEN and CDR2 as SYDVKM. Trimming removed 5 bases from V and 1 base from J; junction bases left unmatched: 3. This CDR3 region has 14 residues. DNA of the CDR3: TGTGCCAGCAGTGGGGGACAGGGATCCTACGAGCAGTACTTC. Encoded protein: CASSGGQGSYEQYF.

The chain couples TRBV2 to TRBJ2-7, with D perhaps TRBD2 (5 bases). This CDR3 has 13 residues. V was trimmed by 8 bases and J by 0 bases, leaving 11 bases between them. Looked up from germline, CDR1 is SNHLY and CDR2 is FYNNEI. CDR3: CASAAGFSYEQYV. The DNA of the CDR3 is TGTGCCAGCGCGGCGGGTTTCTCCTACGAGCAGTACGTC.

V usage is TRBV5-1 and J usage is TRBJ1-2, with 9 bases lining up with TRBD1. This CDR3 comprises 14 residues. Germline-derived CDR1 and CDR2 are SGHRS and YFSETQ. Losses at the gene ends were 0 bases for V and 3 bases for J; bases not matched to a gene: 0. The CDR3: CASSLGQGDYGYTF. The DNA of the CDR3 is TGCGCCAGCAGCTTGGGACAGGGGGACTATGGCTACACCTTC.

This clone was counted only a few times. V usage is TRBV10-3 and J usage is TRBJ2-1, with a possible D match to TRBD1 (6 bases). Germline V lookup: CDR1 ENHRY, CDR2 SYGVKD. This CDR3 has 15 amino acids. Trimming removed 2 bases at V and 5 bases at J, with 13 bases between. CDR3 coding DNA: TGTGCCATCAGTGAGGGGACACTCATCAACAATGAGCAGTTCTTC. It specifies CAISEGTLINNEQFF.